A selection of T cell receptor beta chains follows, all from one sample in a study of T-cell reconstitution after alpha-beta-depleted transplantation in children. TCRdb fed the PCR reads into MiXCR, producing one record per CDR3 protein. The table shows around 670,000 distinct CDR3 sequences, with about an eighth occurring only once. The specimen comprised PBMCs, sampled before TCRalphabeta/CD19-depleted stem cell transplant. These receptors all stem from a girl aged 2 to 10 with congenital amegakaryocytic thrombocytopenia, due to receive a stem cell transplant. The CDR3 runs from the conserved cysteine through the conserved F or W. The order of the fields is D gene, V gene, J gene, clone size, CDR3 DNA, CDR3 protein. The D gene is left open where the match is weak. The size entry is marked missing in some rows and otherwise reads once, few, many or a size class.

TRBD2	TRBV5-1	TRBJ2-1	NA	TGCGCCACCGCGGTCACTAGCGGATACAATGAGCAGTTCTTC	CATAVTSGYNEQFF
TRBD2	TRBV25-1	TRBJ2-5	NA	TGTGCCAGCAGTGAATTCCGCAGGGAGGGAAAGACCCAGTACTTC	CASSEFRREGKTQYF
NA	TRBV14	TRBJ2-4	NA	TGTGCCAGCAGCCAAGCATCGTCGGGGCGTCTAGCCAAAAACATTCAGTACTTC	CASSQASSGRLAKNIQYF
NA	TRBV6-1	TRBJ1-4	few	TGTGCCAGCAGTGAAGCGTCCGCGGCGAATGAAAAACTGTTTTTT	CASSEASAANEKLFF
TRBD2	TRBV11-2	TRBJ2-7	few	TGTGCCAGCAGCTTCGAAAAGGGAGCGGGAGGCGATAACCCCCTGAGTGGCGAGCAGTACTTC	CASSFEKGAGGDNPLSGEQYF
TRBD1	TRBV5-1	TRBJ2-1	many	TGCGCCAGCAGTGGACAGGTCTCCTACAATGAGCAGTTCTTC	CASSGQVSYNEQFF
NA	TRBV5-1	TRBJ2-7	many	TGCGCCAGCAGCTTCATATCGGGTTATGACGAGCAGTACTTC	CASSFISGYDEQYF
NA	TRBV5-1	TRBJ2-3	many	TGCGCCAGCAGTCACCAGGGCCTCACAGATACGCAGTATTTT	CASSHQGLTDTQYF
TRBD1	TRBV20-1	TRBJ2-1	many	TGCAGTGCGTGGACAGGGGATATCCCCAATGAGCAGTTCTTC	CSAWTGDIPNEQFF
TRBD1	TRBV29-1	TRBJ1-2	NA	TGCAGCGTGGACAGGGTCTTCAATGGCTACACCTTC	CSVDRVFNGYTF
NA	TRBV12-3/TRBV12-4	TRBJ2-1	few	TGTGCCAGCAGTTACCCGGGACGAGAATACAATGAGCAGTTCTTC	CASSYPGREYNEQFF
NA	TRBV6-5	TRBJ1-1	many	TGTGCCAGCATCCTCCCCGGCCCGCTGTCTGAAGCTTTCTTT	CASILPGPLSEAFF
TRBD2	TRBV27	TRBJ2-1	many	TGTGCCAGCAGCTACGACCTAGCGGGAGCAGGGGAGCAGTTCTTC	CASSYDLAGAGEQFF
TRBD2	TRBV4-1	TRBJ2-7	many	TGCGCCAGCAGCCAAGATGGGGGACTAGCGGGCTACGAGCAGTACTTC	CASSQDGGLAGYEQYF
NA	TRBV5-1	TRBJ2-3	many	TGCGCCAGCAGCTGGACAGAGGGTGGCCCAGATACGCAGTATTTT	CASSWTEGGPDTQYF
TRBD1	TRBV27	TRBJ1-4	many	TGTGCCAGCACCCTTCTGTCCAGGGGGGGAAAACTGTTTTTT	CASTLLSRGGKLFF
NA	TRBV29-1	TRBJ2-1	NA	TGCAGCGTAAGGACAGTCCTTACAAATGAGCAGTTCTTC	CSVRTVLTNEQFF
NA	TRBV30	TRBJ2-1	few	TGTGCCTGGAGTGGAAGTAGTGCTAATGAGCAGTTCTTC	CAWSGSSANEQFF
NA	TRBV2	TRBJ2-1	NA	TGTGCCAGCAGTGCAGGGGCCTCCTACAATGAGCAGTTCTTC	CASSAGASYNEQFF
NA	TRBV20-1	TRBJ2-7	few	TGCAGTGCCCAGATGGCAGGAGCCTACGAGCAGTACTTC	CSAQMAGAYEQYF
NA	TRBV7-2	TRBJ2-1	many	TGTGCCAGCAGCTTTGCCCCAGGGAATCTTGAGCAGTTCTTC	CASSFAPGNLEQFF
NA	TRBV18	TRBJ1-5	NA	TGTGCCAGCTCACCAGAGGGGCCCGCGGGTAATCAGCCCCAGCATTTT	CASSPEGPAGNQPQHF
NA	TRBV5-5	TRBJ1-2	many	TGTGCCAGCAGCTTACCAGGGATACGGTATGGCTACACCTTC	CASSLPGIRYGYTF
NA	TRBV5-1	TRBJ2-1	many	TGCGCCAGCAGCTCCACAGGAGAGCAGTTCTTC	CASSSTGEQFF
NA	TRBV20-1	TRBJ2-2	many	TGCAGTGCCTCACAGGGCTCGGGAGTTACCGGGGAGCTGTTTTTT	CSASQGSGVTGELFF
NA	TRBV28	TRBJ1-4	few	TGTGCCAGCACCCAACCGGGGGAGGCGGTTGAAAAACTGTTTTTT	CASTQPGEAVEKLFF
TRBD1	TRBV12-3/TRBV12-4	TRBJ2-7	few	TGTGCCAGCAGTACCGACAGGGGACATACCTACGAGCAGTACTTC	CASSTDRGHTYEQYF
TRBD2	TRBV11-2	TRBJ2-5	many	TGTGCCAGCAGCTTAGGTCTAGGTACTAGCGGTAAAGAGACCCAGTACTTC	CASSLGLGTSGKETQYF
TRBD1	TRBV15	TRBJ2-6	few	TGTGCCACCAGCAGAGAGACAGGGGTGGTAGCTGGGGCCAACGTCCTGACTTTC	CATSRETGVVAGANVLTF
TRBD1	TRBV5-6	TRBJ2-1	NA	TGTGCCAGCAGCTGGGACAGGGGGAGTGAGCAGTTCTTC	CASSWDRGSEQFF
TRBD2	TRBV4-2	TRBJ2-3	NA	TGTGCCAGCAGCCACTCAGGACTAGCGGGAGACCCAGATACGCAGTATTTT	CASSHSGLAGDPDTQYF
TRBD2	TRBV20-1	TRBJ2-1	few	TGCAGTGCTAGAGGATGGGCGGCGGGAGGGCTGGGTGAGCAGTTCTTC	CSARGWAAGGLGEQFF
TRBD2	TRBV9	TRBJ2-1	NA	TGTGCCAGCAGCGGCTCGTTAAGCGGGACCCGAAGGGGCAATGAGCAGTTCTTC	CASSGSLSGTRRGNEQFF
TRBD1	TRBV10-3	TRBJ2-7	few	TGTGCCGTTGGGACAGATTCATACGAGCAGTACTTC	CAVGTDSYEQYF
NA	TRBV5-1	TRBJ2-2	NA	TGCGCCAGCAGCTTGGATCGGGGGGCCACCGGGGAGCTGTTTTTT	CASSLDRGATGELFF
NA	TRBV24-1	TRBJ2-5	NA	TGTGCCACCAGTGACAAGGACGGGGCGTGGGAGACCCAGTACTTC	CATSDKDGAWETQYF
TRBD2	TRBV6-1	TRBJ2-1	many	TGTGCCAGCAGGGGAACCGGGACGCGGGGGAATGAGCAGTTCTTC	CASRGTGTRGNEQFF
TRBD2	TRBV7-9	TRBJ2-2	NA	TGTGCCAGCCCCCAGCGGGATGACACCGGGGAGCTGTTTTTT	CASPQRDDTGELFF
NA	TRBV11-2	TRBJ1-5	many	TGTGCCAGCAGCTTAGAGTATAGCGATCAGCCCCAGCATTTT	CASSLEYSDQPQHF
NA	TRBV6-1	TRBJ2-1	few	TGTGCCACCTTAAGACGGAGCGGAATTTACAATGAGCAGTTCTTC	CATLRRSGIYNEQFF
NA	TRBV12-3/TRBV12-4	TRBJ2-5	NA	TGTGCCAGCAGCCACCCTAAAGCGGGTGAAGAGACCCAGTACTTC	CASSHPKAGEETQYF
NA	TRBV19	TRBJ2-3	NA	TGTGCCAGTAGTATCGGGAGTGACACAGATACGCAGTATTTT	CASSIGSDTDTQYF
NA	TRBV5-1	TRBJ2-1	many	TGCGCCAGCAGCTTGGTGCCCAGCGTCAACAATGAGCAGTTCTTC	CASSLVPSVNNEQFF
NA	TRBV20-1	TRBJ2-6	many	TGCAGTGCTAGAGTTTTCCCCCGTATCTCTGGGGCCAACGTCCTGACTTTC	CSARVFPRISGANVLTF
NA	TRBV6-5	TRBJ2-7	many	TGTGCCAGCAGTTTAGCTCCCCGTCTCTACGAGCAGTACTTC	CASSLAPRLYEQYF
TRBD1	TRBV5-6	TRBJ2-3	NA	TGTGCCAGCAGCCTGATCGAGACAGGGGCGACAGATACGCAGTATTTT	CASSLIETGATDTQYF
NA	TRBV3-1	TRBJ1-5	NA	TGTGCCAGCAGCCAAGGGCCCGGGGGGCTCAATCAGCCCCAGCATTTT	CASSQGPGGLNQPQHF
NA	TRBV3-1	TRBJ2-3	NA	TGTGCCAGCAGCCAAGGGACAACTAGCACAGATACGCAGTATTTT	CASSQGTTSTDTQYF
TRBD2	TRBV20-1	TRBJ2-1	NA	TGCAGTGCTAGTAGCGGGTGGGCCTACAATGAGCAGTTCTTC	CSASSGWAYNEQFF
NA	TRBV4-1	TRBJ2-1	NA	TGTGCCAGCGGCCCCGGGAGCGCCTCCAATGAGCAGTTCTTC	CASGPGSASNEQFF
NA	TRBV5-1	TRBJ2-5	many	TGCGCCAGCAGCATCAAACTAGTTCACGAGACCCAGTACTTC	CASSIKLVHETQYF
NA	TRBV5-1	TRBJ2-2	few	TGCGCCAGCAGCTTGGCCGGGCACCGCACCGGGGAGCTGTTTTTT	CASSLAGHRTGELFF
TRBD2	TRBV24-1	TRBJ2-1	NA	TGTGCCACCAGTGATCCTCGTAGCGGGAGGGGGCTCTACAATGAGCAGTTCTTC	CATSDPRSGRGLYNEQFF
TRBD2	TRBV15	TRBJ2-1	many	TGTGCCACCAGCAGGGAAAATGGGGGACTAGCGAAAAACAATGAGCAGTTCTTC	CATSRENGGLAKNNEQFF
NA	TRBV21-1	TRBJ1-1	few	TGTGCCAGCAGCAACCCGGTTACAGGGCGATGGGCGGCTTTCTTT	CASSNPVTGRWAAFF